This TCR beta chain was found in a study of shared clonotypes between healthy human individuals. Study at large: Researchers assigned three CD4 naive, three CD4 memory, two CD8 naive and one CD8 memory plate to each donor.

General study points: Larger richness was generally estimated for naive than memory subsets. Among donors, sharing of clonotypes was expected to be affected by sequencing depth.

Details on this clone: Its matching antigen is unknown.

The assay was immunoSEQ multiplex PCR, and TCRdb's table has in-frame clones only and misses some. The table lists roughly 2.6 million clones, over 85% of them singletons. Germline CDR1 reads MNHEY; CDR2 reads SVGAGI. V was cut by 7 bases and J by 9 bases, with 21 bases left in between. The CDR3 has 14 residues. This receptor was obtained from a man in his late teens or twenties in good health. V usage is TRBV6-5 and J usage is TRBJ1-2, with a possible D match to TRBD1 (5 bases). Sequenced input: naive CD4+ T cells sorted from blood. Subset in this sample: CD45RA+ positively selected. Written as DNA, the CDR3 is TGTGCCAGCACCCAGGGTGGAGGGCTGAATAGCTACACCTTC. It yields the protein CASTQGGGLNSYTF.